The present T cell receptor (beta chain) was sequenced within a study of blood T cell repertoires in COVID-19. For the study at large: Samples taken during acute and convalescent COVID-19 were collected in the United States, Italy and Spain. From T cells, B-cell-depleted T cells, or PBMCs came the material, which was cDNA or gDNA.

The V and J ends lost 6 bases and 5 bases, in that order; junction bases with no gene match: 10. CDR1 and CDR2 (germline): SGHNT, YYREEE (reference sequence). The CDR3 spans 14 residues. This clone came up a few times. As processed by the authors: Amplification from reference gene primers served as the basis for estimated nucleated cell counts. Using immunoSEQ multiplex PCR, the repertoire was profiled, and TCRdb retains in-frame clones only, with some absent. D and trimming come from the DNA, and the V and J calls and clone size come from that table. In the table there are about 170,000 clones, around nine tenths of which are singletons.

The chain joins TRBV5-4 to TRBJ2-5, with 7 nucleotides matching TRBD1. The TCR comes from a man aged 45-65 years with acute or convalescent COVID-19. Sequencing was carried out using peripheral blood. Written as DNA, the CDR3 is TGTGCCAGCAAACTCGACAGGGCTGAGGAGACCCAGTACTTC. Encoded protein: CASKLDRAEETQYF.